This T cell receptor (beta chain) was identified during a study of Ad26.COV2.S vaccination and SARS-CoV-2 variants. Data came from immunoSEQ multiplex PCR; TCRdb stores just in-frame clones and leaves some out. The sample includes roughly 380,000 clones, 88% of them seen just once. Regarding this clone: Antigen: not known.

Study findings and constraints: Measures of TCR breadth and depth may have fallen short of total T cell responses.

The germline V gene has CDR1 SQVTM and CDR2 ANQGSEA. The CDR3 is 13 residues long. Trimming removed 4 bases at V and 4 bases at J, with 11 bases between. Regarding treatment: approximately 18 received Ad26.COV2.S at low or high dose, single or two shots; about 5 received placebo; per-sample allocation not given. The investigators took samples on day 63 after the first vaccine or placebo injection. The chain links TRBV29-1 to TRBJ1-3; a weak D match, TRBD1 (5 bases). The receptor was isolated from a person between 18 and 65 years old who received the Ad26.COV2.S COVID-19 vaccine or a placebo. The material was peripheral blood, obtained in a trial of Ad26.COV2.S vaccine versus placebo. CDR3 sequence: CSVARGSGNTIYF. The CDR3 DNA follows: TGCAGCGTTGCAAGGGGTTCAGGAAACACCATATATTTT.